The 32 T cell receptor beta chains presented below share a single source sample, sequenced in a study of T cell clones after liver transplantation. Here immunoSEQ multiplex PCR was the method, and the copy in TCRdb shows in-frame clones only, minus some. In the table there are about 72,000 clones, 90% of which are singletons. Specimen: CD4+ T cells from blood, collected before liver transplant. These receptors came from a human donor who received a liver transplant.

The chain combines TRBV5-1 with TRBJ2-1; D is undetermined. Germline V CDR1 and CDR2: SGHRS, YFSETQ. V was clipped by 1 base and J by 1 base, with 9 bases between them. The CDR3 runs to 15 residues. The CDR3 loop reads CASSLPDDSYNEQFF. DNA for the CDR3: TGCGCCAGCAGCTTGCCGGATGATTCCTACAATGAGCAGTTCTTC.

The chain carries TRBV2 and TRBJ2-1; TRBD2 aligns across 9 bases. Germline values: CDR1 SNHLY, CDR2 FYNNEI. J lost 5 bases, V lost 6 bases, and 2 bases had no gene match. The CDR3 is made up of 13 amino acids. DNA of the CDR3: TGTGCCAGCAGACTAGCGGGCAACAATGAGCAGTTCTTC. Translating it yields CASRLAGNNEQFF.

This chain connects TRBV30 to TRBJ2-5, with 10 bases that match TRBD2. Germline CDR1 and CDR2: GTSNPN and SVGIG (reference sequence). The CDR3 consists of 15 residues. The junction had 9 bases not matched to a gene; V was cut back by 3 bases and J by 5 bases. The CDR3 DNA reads TGTGCCTGGAGCGCGGGTAGCGGGAGGTTGGAGACCCAGTACTTC. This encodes CAWSAGSGRLETQYF.

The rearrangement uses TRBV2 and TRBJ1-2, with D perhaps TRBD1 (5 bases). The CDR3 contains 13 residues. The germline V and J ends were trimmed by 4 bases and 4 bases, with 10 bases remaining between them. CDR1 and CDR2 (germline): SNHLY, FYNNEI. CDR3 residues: CASSGQGSYGYTF. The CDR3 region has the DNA TGTGCCAGCAGTGGGCAGGGAAGCTATGGCTACACCTTC.

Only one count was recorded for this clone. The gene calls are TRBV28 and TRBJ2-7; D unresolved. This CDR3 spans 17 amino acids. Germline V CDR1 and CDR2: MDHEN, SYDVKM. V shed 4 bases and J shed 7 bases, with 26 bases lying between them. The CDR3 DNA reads TGTGCCAGCAGTTCGGTAGACCTCCTACGATTTTGGGGAGAGCAGTACTTC. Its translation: CASSSVDLLRFWGEQYF.

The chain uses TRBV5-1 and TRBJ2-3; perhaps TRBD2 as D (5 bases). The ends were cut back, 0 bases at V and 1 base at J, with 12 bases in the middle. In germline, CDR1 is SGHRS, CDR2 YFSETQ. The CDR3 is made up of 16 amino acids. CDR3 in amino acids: CASSLAGGLGTDTQYF. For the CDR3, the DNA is TGCGCCAGCAGCTTGGCCGGCGGGCTGGGCACAGATACGCAGTATTTT.

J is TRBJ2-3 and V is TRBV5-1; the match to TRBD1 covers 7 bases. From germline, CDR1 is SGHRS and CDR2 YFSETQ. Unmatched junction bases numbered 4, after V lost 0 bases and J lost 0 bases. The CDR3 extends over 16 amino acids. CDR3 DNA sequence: TGCGCCAGCAGCTTGGAGGGACAGCCTAGCACAGATACGCAGTATTTT. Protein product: CASSLEGQPSTDTQYF.

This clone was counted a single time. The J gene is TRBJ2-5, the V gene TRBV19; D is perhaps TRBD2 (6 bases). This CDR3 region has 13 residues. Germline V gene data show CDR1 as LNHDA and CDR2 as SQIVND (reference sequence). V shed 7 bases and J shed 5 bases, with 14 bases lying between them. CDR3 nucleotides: TGTGCCAGTATATCCAGAGGAGGGGAGACCCAGTACTTC. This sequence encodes CASISRGGETQYF.

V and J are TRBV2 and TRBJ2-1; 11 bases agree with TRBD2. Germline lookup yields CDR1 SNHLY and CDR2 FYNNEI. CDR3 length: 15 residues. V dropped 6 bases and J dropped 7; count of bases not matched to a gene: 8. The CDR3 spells CASRLAGGPSNEQFF. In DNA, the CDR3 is TGTGCCAGCAGATTAGCGGGAGGGCCGAGTAATGAGCAGTTCTTC.

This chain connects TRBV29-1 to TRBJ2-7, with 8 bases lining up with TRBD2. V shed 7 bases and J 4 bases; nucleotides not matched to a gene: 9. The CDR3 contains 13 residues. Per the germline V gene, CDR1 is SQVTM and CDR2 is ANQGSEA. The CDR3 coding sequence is TGCAGCGCTAGGGGGGGACTAGGTTACGAGCAGTACTTC. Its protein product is CSARGGLGYEQYF.

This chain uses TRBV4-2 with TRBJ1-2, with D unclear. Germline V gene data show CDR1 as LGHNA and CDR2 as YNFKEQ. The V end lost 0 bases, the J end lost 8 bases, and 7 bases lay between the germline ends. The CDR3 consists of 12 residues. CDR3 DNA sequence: TGTGCCAGCAGCCAAGATGACGGCGGCTACACCTTC. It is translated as CASSQDDGGYTF.

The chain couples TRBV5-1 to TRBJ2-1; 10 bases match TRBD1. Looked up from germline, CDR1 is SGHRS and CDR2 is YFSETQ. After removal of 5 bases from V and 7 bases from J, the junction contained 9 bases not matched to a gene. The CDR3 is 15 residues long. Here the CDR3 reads CASRLTTDRGNEQFF. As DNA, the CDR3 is TGCGCCAGCAGGCTTACCACGGACAGGGGGAATGAGCAGTTCTTC.

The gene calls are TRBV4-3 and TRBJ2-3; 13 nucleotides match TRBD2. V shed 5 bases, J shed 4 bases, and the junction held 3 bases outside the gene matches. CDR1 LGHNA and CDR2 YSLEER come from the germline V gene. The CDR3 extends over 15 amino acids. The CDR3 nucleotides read TGCGCCAGCAGCTACGGACTAGCGGGGGCAGATACGCAGTATTTT. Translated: CASSYGLAGADTQYF.

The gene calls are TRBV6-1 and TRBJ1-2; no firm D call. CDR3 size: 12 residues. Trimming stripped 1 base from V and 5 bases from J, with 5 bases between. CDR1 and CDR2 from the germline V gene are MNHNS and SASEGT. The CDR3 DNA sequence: TGTGCCAGCAGTGAAGGGAGTTATGGCTACACCTTC. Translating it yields CASSEGSYGYTF.

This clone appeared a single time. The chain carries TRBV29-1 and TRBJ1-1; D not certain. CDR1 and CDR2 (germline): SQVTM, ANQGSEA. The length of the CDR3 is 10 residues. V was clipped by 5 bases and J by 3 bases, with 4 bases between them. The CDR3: CSVRDTEAFF. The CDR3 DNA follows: TGCAGCGTTAGGGACACTGAAGCTTTCTTT.

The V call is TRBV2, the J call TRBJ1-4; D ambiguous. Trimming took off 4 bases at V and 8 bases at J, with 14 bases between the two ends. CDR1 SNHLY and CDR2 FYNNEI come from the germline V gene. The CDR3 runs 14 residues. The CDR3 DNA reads TGTGCCAGCAGTGTTAGGAGTAACTTGGAAAAACTGTTTTTT. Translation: CASSVRSNLEKLFF. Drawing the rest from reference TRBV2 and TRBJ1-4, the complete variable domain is EPEVTQTPSHQVTQMGQEVILRCVPISNHLYFYWYRQILGQKVEFLVSFYNNEISEKSEIFDDQFSVERPDGSNFTLKIRSTKLEDSAMYFCASSVRSNLEKLFFGSGTQLSVL.

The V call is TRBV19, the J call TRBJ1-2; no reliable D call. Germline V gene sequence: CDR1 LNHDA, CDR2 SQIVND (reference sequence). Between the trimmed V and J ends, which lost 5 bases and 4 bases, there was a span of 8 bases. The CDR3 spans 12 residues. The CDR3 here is CASSDRVYGYTF. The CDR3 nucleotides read TGTGCCAGTAGTGACCGAGTCTATGGCTACACCTTC.

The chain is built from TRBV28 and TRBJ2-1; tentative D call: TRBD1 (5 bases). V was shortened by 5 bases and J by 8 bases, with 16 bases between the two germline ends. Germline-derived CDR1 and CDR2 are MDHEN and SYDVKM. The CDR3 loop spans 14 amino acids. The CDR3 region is CASSHRFPGDEQFF. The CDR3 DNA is TGTGCCAGCAGTCACAGGTTTCCAGGCGATGAGCAGTTCTTC.

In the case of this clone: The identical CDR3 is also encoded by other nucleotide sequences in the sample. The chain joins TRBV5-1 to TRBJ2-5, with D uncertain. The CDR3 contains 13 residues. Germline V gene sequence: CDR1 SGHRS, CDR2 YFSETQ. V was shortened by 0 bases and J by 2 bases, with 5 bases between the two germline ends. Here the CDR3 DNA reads TGCGCCAGCAGCTTGGAGGGACAAGAGACCCAGTACTTC. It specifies CASSLEGQETQYF.

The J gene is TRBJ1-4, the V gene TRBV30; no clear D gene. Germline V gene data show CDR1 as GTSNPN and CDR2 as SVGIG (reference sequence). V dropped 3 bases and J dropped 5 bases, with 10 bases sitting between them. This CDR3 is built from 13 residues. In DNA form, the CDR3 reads TGTGCCTGGAGGGACGGCTTCAATGAAAAACTGTTTTTT. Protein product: CAWRDGFNEKLFF.

This chain's CDR3 is CASSIERGNEKLFF. CDR3 nucleotide sequence: TGTGCCAGTAGTATAGAAAGGGGTAATGAAAAACTGTTTTTT. The chain is built from TRBV19 and TRBJ1-4; TRBD1 might be the D (5 bases). V gave up 0 bases and J gave up 4 bases, with 6 bases separating them. CDR1 is LNHDA, CDR2 SQIVND, per germline (reference sequence). This CDR3 contains 14 residues.

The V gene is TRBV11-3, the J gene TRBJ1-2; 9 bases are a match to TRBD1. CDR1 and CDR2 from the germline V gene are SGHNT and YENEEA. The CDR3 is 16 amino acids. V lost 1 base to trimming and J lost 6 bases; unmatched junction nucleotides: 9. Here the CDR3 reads CASSLARTGGNDGYTF. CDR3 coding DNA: TGTGCCAGCAGCTTAGCCCGTACAGGGGGCAACGATGGCTACACCTTC.

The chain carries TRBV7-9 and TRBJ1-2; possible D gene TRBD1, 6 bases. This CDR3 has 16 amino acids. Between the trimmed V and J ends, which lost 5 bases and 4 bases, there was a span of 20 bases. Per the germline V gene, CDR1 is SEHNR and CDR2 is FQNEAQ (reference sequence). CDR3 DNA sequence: TGTGCCAGCAGCCTGGGATTTAACGACAGGACCTATGGCTACACCTTC. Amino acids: CASSLGFNDRTYGYTF.

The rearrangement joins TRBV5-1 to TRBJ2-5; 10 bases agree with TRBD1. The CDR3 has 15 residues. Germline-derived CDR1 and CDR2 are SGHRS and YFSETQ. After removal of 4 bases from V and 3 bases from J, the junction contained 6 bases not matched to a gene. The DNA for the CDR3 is TGCGCCAGCAGCGGAGAGGGACAGGGGAAAGAGACCCAGTACTTC. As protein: CASSGEGQGKETQYF. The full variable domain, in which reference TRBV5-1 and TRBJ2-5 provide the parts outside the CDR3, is KAGVTQTPRYLIKTRGQQVTLSCSPISGHRSVSWYQQTPGQGLQFLFEYFSETQRNKGNFPGRFSGRQFSNSRSEMNVSTLELGDSALYLCASSGEGQGKETQYFGPGTRLLVL.

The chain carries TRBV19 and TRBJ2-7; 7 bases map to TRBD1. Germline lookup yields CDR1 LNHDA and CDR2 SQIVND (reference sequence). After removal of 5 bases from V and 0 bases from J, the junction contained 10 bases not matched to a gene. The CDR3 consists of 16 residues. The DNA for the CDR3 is TGTGCCAGTAGTTCAGGGGGACAGACAACCTCCTACGAGCAGTACTTC. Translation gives CASSSGGQTTSYEQYF. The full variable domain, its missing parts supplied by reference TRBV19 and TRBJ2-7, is DGGITQSPKYLFRKEGQNVTLSCEQNLNHDAMYWYRQDPGQGLRLIYYSQIVNDFQKGDIAEGYSVSREKKESFPLTVTSAQKNPTAFYLCASSSGGQTTSYEQYFGPGTRLTVT.

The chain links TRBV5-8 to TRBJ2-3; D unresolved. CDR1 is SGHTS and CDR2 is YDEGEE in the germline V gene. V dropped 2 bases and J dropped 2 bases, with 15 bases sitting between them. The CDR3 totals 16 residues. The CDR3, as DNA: TGTGCCAGCAGCTTAGGATATGGGTCAGACACAGATACGCAGTATTTT. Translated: CASSLGYGSDTDTQYF.

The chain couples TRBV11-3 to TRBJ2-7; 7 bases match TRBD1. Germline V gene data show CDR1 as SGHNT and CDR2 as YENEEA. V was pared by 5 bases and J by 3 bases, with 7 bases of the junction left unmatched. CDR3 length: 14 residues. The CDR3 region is CASSPRQGNYEQYF. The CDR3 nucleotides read TGTGCCAGCAGCCCAAGACAGGGTAACTACGAGCAGTACTTC.

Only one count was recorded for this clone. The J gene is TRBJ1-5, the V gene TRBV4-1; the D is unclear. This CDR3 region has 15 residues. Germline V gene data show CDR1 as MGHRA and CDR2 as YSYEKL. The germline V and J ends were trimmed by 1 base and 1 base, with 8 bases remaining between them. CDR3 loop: CASSQVLGSNQPQHF. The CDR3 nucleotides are TGCGCCAGCAGCCAAGTCCTAGGGAGCAATCAGCCCCAGCATTTT.

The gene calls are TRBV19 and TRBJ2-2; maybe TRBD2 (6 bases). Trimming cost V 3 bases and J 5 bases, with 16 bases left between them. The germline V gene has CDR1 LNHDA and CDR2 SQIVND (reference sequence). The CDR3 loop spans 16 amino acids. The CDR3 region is CASSMGRRGGTGELFF. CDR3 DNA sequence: TGTGCCAGTAGTATGGGCAGGAGGGGAGGAACCGGGGAGCTGTTTTTT.

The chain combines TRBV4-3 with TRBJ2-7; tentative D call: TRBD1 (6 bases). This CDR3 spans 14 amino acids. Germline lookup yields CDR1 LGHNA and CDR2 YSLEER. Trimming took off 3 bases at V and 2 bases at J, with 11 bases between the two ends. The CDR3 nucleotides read TGCGCCAGCAGCCAGGGGGACACCACCTACGAGCAGTACTTC. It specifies CASSQGDTTYEQYF.

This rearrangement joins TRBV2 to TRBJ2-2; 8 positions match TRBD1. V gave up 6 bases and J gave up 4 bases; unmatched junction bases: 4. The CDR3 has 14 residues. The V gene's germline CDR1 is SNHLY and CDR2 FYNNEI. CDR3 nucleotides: TGTGCCAGCAGGGACAGGGTAGGCACCGGGGAGCTGTTTTTT. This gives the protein CASRDRVGTGELFF.

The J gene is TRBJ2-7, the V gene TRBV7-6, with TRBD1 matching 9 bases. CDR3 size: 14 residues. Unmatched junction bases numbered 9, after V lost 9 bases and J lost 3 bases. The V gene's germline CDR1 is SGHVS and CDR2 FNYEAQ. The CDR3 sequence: CASSQGAVFYEQYF. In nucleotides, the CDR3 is TGTGCCAGTTCACAGGGGGCCGTCTTCTACGAGCAGTACTTC.